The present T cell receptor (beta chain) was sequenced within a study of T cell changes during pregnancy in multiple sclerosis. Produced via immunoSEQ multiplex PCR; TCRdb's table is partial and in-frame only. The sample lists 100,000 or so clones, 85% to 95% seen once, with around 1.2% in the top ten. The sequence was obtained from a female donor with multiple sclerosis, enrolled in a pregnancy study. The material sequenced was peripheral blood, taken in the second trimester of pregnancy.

The CDR3 DNA reads TGTGCCAGCCACCGACAGGGGGAGAGGTATGGCTACACCTTC. Its translation: CASHRQGERYGYTF. This chain connects TRBV19 to TRBJ1-2; TRBD1 matches 9 bases. The V gene's germline CDR1 is LNHDA and CDR2 SQIVND (reference sequence). Trimming took 9 bases from V and 5 from J; bases not matched to a gene: 10. This CDR3 comprises 14 residues.